This T cell receptor beta chain appears in the sequencing data of a study of T-cell memory formation after mild COVID-19 (dated by TCRdb to about 2021). Regarding the complete study: Most TCR sequence clusters were specific to one of the two donors. T-cell clones expanding and contracting after mild COVID-19 in two donors were tracked by longitudinal TCRalpha and TCRbeta repertoire sequencing. The cohort was made up of two young adult volunteers, one female and one male, who were previously healthy.

Looking up the germline V gene yields CDR1 SGHTA and CDR2 FQGNSA. Ends trimmed: V by 4 bases, J by 0 bases; bases unmatched to a gene: 1. CDR3 length: 15 amino acids, cysteine to phenylalanine. Only the CDR3 region is kept as DNA, spanning 45 bases read in frame from base 1. The data were produced on an Illumina NovaSeq 6000. cDNA libraries for TCRalpha and TCRbeta were prepared by 5'RACE using constant-segment primers, with sample barcodes and unique molecular identifiers added. RNA was extracted from every sample with Trizol reagent. Amplification of the libraries took two PCR steps, and the second step added a second sample barcode plus Illumina TruSeq adapters. The libraries were sequenced on an Illumina NovaSeq using 2 x 150 bp paired-end reads. The original methods were these. The reads were demultiplexed and collapsed into UMI-guided consensus sequences using migec v1.2.7. Using mixcr v2.1.11, UMI consensuses were aligned to TRA and TRB V and J templates and then assembled into clonotypes. Clonotypes were classified as expanded or contracted when called significant by both edgeR and NoisET, with noise models trained on biological replicates. For edgeR calls, a false discovery rate-adjusted p below 0.01 and a log2 fold-change threshold of 1 were applied. As an exploratory analysis of dynamics, max-normalized trajectories of the 1000 most abundant clonotypes were examined with PCA combined with hierarchical clustering. Separately sequenced CD4+ and CD8+ repertoires were used to assign a CD4 or CD8 phenotype to each responding clone. The public reads were run again by TCRdb, first through fastp at Q25 and then through MiXCR, and only productive beta chains were kept. Identical CDR3 protein sequences are pooled into one entry, listed with their most common genes and DNA. What appears here as the V and J calls and clone size reflects TCRdb's work, not the paper's. The sample yields more than 75,000 distinct CDR3 sequences; around 25% were counted once. Of the sample, under 50% is held by the ten largest clones.

Beyond this particular receptor, the publication reports: SARS-CoV-2 specificity was not confirmed for the second-wave clones peaking on day 37. Contracting CD4+ clones were found mainly in CM and EM memory subsets, while CD8+ clones were enriched in EMRA. Clones contracting from day 15 to 85 had balanced CD4/CD8 phenotypes, while a second wave expanding from day 15 to 37 was biased towards CD4+. Only two mild cases were covered by the study, and larger cohorts that include severe cases with pre-infection samples were considered necessary. Some responding clones were detected in pre-infection memory, suggesting pre-existing cross-reactive memory T cells joined the SARS-CoV-2 response.

PBMCs were isolated by Ficoll-Paque density gradient centrifugation. This clonotype has just a few counts. Its antigen is not yet known. No per-base quality is available; no much larger clone lies one base away. What was sequenced was PBMCs or a T cell subset sorted from them (not recorded which). The clonotype originates from a man between 18 and 29 years old who had mild COVID-19 (a few samples of this study predate the infection). The sample titles of this study are shuffled in the database, so cell type and time point are left out; the donor was told from shared clones. The V gene is TRBV7-2 and the J gene is TRBJ2-2; TRBD2 lines up with 8 middle nucleotides. CDR3 loop: CASSSGGTNTGELFF. The nucleotides are TGTGCCAGCAGCTCGGGAGGGACGAACACCGGGGAGCTGTTTTTT. When the CDR3 is completed using the reference TRBV7-2 and TRBJ2-2 genes on either side, the full variable domain is GAGVSQSPSNKVTEKGKDVELRCDPISGHTALYWYRQSLGQGLEFLIYFQGNSAPDKSGLPSDRFSAERTGGSVSTLTIQRTQQEDSAVYLCASSSGGTNTGELFFGEGSRLTVL.